What follows describes a single T cell receptor (beta chain). Its matching antigen is unknown. A read error is possible here, since a much larger clone lies one base away. A read error is likely, as this CDR3 ends without the conserved phenylalanine or tryptophan. This CDR3 spans 14 amino acids. The V and J ends lost 0 bases and 2 bases respectively, with 8 bases between them. From germline, CDR1 is SGHRS and CDR2 YFSETQ. This sample stems from a study of breast tumors, draining lymph nodes, adjacent tissues. The study, taken as a whole, reports: Data only fit, rather than demonstrated, lymph node origin of most tumor T cells. Tumor repertoires ranked between lymph nodes and nontumor tissue in diversity, with V and J gene preferences. The data were judged consistent with most tumor T cells coming from lymph node and expanding in tumor.

Breast cancer patients provided tissue from their axillary draining lymph nodes. TCRdb reprocessed the multiplex PCR reads via MiXCR and lists one record per CDR3 protein. The sample lists some 130,000 distinct CDR3 sequences, 20% to 25% occurring once. Sequenced: axillary lymph node tissue. The chain uses TRBV5-1 and TRBJ1-2, with no clear D. This TCR was recovered from a female donor with breast cancer. Some clones in this sample may be carry-over from other donors' samples. CDR3 residues: CASSLAPGNYGYTS. CDR3 nucleotide sequence: TGCGCCAGCAGCTTGGCGCCCGGGAACTATGGCTACACCTCC.